This is a list of T cell receptor beta chains from one sample in a study of T cells after yellow fever vaccination. TCRdb re-analysed the 5' RACE reads in MiXCR, keeping a single row per CDR3 protein. Of roughly 520,000 distinct CDR3 sequences in the sample, 21% were seen once. Sample: PBMCs, taken less than 25 days after the first yellow fever vaccination. The receptors here all came from a man in his late teens or twenties who received the YFV17D yellow fever vaccine. Both conserved end residues are part of each CDR3. A D gene is named only where the DNA matches it firmly. Where a row states a size, it is once, few, many or the class of an expanded clone; other rows omit it.

CDR3 protein	CDR3 DNA	D gene	V gene	J gene	clone size
CASSLNKGELFF	TGTGCCAGCAGCTTAAACAAGGGGGAGCTGTTTTTT	-	TRBV6-5	TRBJ2-2	-
CASSARTNEKLFF	TGCGCCAGCAGCGCGAGAACGAATGAAAAACTGTTTTTT	-	TRBV4-1	TRBJ1-4	-
CASSWATSNEQFF	TGTGCCAGCAGCTGGGCTACCAGCAATGAGCAGTTCTTC	-	TRBV5-4	TRBJ2-1	-
CASSVAGLAGGLAKNIQYF	TGTGCCAGCAGCGTAGCGGGACTAGCGGGGGGCCTAGCCAAAAACATTCAGTACTTC	TRBD2	TRBV9	TRBJ2-4	-
CASSPPRTGAYYGYTF	TGCGCCAGCAGCCCCCCCCGGACAGGGGCCTACTATGGCTACACCTTC	TRBD1	TRBV4-1	TRBJ1-2	few
CASSPDRGHSLNTEAFF	TGTGCCAGCAGTCCCGACAGGGGGCACTCTCTTAACACTGAAGCTTTCTTT	TRBD1	TRBV7-9	TRBJ1-1	-
CASSLTQGMGEKLFF	TGTGCCAGCAGCCTTACACAGGGTATGGGCGAAAAACTGTTTTTT	-	TRBV27	TRBJ1-4	few
CASTRFGTYEQYF	TGTGCCAGCACCCGGTTCGGGACCTACGAGCAGTACTTC	-	TRBV7-2	TRBJ2-7	few
CASSLGNRGQYQPQHF	TGTGCCAGCAGTTTAGGTAACAGGGGGCAATATCAGCCCCAGCATTTT	TRBD1	TRBV12-3/TRBV12-4	TRBJ1-5	few
CASKDTSGAYNEQFF	TGCGCCAGCAAGGATACCTCAGGGGCCTACAATGAGCAGTTCTTC	-	TRBV5-1	TRBJ2-1	-
CASSLGPGENSPLHF	TGCGCCAGCAGCTTGGGACCAGGGGAAAATTCACCCCTCCACTTT	-	TRBV5-1	TRBJ1-6	few
CASRTGPGSNQPQHF	TGTGCCAGCAGGACAGGGCCAGGTAGCAATCAGCCCCAGCATTTT	TRBD1	TRBV27	TRBJ1-5	-
CSPKTGYGYTF	TGCAGCCCTAAAACCGGCTATGGCTACACCTTC	-	TRBV20-1	TRBJ1-2	-
CASSSEEGRMNEQFF	TGTGCCAGCAGCTCCGAGGAGGGGCGAATGAATGAGCAGTTCTTC	-	TRBV7-3	TRBJ2-1	few
CASSPLTGDQPQHF	TGCGCCAGCAGTCCCCTGACAGGGGATCAGCCCCAGCATTTT	TRBD1	TRBV4-1	TRBJ1-5	few
CASSYSTGKTQYF	TGTGCCAGCAGTTATTCTACAGGGAAGACCCAGTACTTC	-	TRBV6-5	TRBJ2-5	many
CASSYSSGQPQHF	TGTGCCAGCAGTTACTCTAGCGGTCAGCCCCAGCATTTT	-	TRBV6-6	TRBJ1-5	few
CASSSGQTSGNTIYF	TGCGCCAGCAGCTCGGGACAGACCTCTGGAAACACCATATATTTT	TRBD1	TRBV5-1	TRBJ1-3	-
CASSFTSAGYNEQFF	TGTGCCAGCAGCTTTACTAGCGCCGGTTACAATGAGCAGTTCTTC	TRBD2	TRBV3-1	TRBJ2-1	-
CASSPWTSGGMVNEQFF	TGTGCCAGCAGTCCGTGGACTAGCGGGGGGATGGTCAATGAGCAGTTCTTC	TRBD2	TRBV28	TRBJ2-1	few
CASSNQRGGQETQYF	TGTGCCAGCAGCAATCAGCGGGGGGGCCAAGAGACCCAGTACTTC	TRBD2	TRBV7-2	TRBJ2-5	few
CATSWTGANTEAFF	TGTGCCACCTCTTGGACAGGGGCGAACACTGAAGCTTTCTTT	TRBD1	TRBV25-1	TRBJ1-1	few
CSADQVGDNEQFF	TGCAGTGCCGACCAGGTGGGGGACAATGAGCAGTTCTTC	-	TRBV20-1	TRBJ2-1	-
CASSPPGQAYTEAFF	TGTGCCAGCAGCCCCCCGGGGCAGGCCTACACTGAAGCTTTCTTT	-	TRBV7-9	TRBJ1-1	-
CASSVGINTEAFF	TGTGCCAGCAGTGTCGGAATTAACACTGAAGCTTTCTTT	-	TRBV2	TRBJ1-1	many
CASSYRGRQETQYF	TGTGCCAGCAGCTACAGGGGGCGGCAAGAGACCCAGTACTTC	TRBD1	TRBV7-3	TRBJ2-5	-
CASRWAREQFF	TGCGCCAGCAGATGGGCTCGGGAGCAGTTCTTC	-	TRBV5-1	TRBJ2-1	many
CASTPAADYQPQHF	TGTGCCAGCACGCCCGCGGCGGATTATCAGCCCCAGCATTTT	-	TRBV6-2/TRBV6-3	TRBJ1-5	few
CASSYLISFGETQYF	TGTGCCAGCAGTTACCTTATCAGTTTCGGAGAGACCCAGTACTTC	-	TRBV6-5	TRBJ2-5	-
CASSPLWGGPTDTQYF	TGTGCCAGCAGCCCCTTATGGGGGGGGCCTACAGATACGCAGTATTTT	-	TRBV9	TRBJ2-3	-
CAWSRPELYYEQYF	TGTGCCTGGAGCCGCCCGGAGCTCTACTACGAGCAGTACTTC	-	TRBV30	TRBJ2-7	few
CASSLAPLDSNQPQHF	TGTGCCAGCAGCTTAGCCCCCCTGGATAGCAATCAGCCCCAGCATTTT	-	TRBV7-2	TRBJ1-5	-
CAMSPGQGSWRPYF	TGTGCCATGAGCCCGGGGCAGGGGAGTTGGCGTCCGTACTTC	-	TRBV5-5	TRBJ2-4	-
CASSGTHYELYF	TGTGCCAGCTCAGGGACACACTACGAGCTGTACTTC	-	TRBV18	TRBJ2-7	-
CASSVSGTGVVSEQYF	TGTGCCAGCAGCGTTTCCGGGACAGGGGTTGTTAGCGAGCAGTACTTC	TRBD1	TRBV9	TRBJ2-7	-
CASSFPSYSGYGYTF	TGTGCCAGCAGTTTCCCCTCGTACAGCGGATATGGCTACACCTTC	-	TRBV12-3/TRBV12-4	TRBJ1-2	few
CASSPTGGHGQPQHF	TGTGCCAGCAGCCCTACAGGGGGCCACGGTCAGCCCCAGCATTTT	TRBD1	TRBV5-5	TRBJ1-5	few
CSASVRGETGELFF	TGCAGTGCTAGTGTCAGGGGGGAGACCGGGGAGCTGTTTTTT	-	TRBV20-1	TRBJ2-2	-
CASMLLADQETQHF	TGTGCCAGCATGCTACTAGCGGATCAAGAGACCCAGCACTTC	TRBD2	TRBV7-2	TRBJ2-5	-
CASSYDRVGSGELFF	TGTGCCAGCAGCTACGACAGGGTTGGGAGCGGGGAGCTGTTTTTT	TRBD1	TRBV28	TRBJ2-2	-
CASSYMGQNGNYEQYF	TGTGCCAGCAGTTACATGGGACAGAATGGCAACTACGAGCAGTACTTC	TRBD1	TRBV6-2/TRBV6-3	TRBJ2-7	few
CASSLRGLADRYNTQYF	TGTGCCAGCAGTTTGAGAGGGCTAGCGGATCGGTACAATACGCAGTATTTT	TRBD2	TRBV12-3/TRBV12-4	TRBJ2-3	few
CASSDSGDPNTDTQYF	TGTGCCAGCAGTGATTCCGGGGACCCGAACACAGATACGCAGTATTTT	-	TRBV6-4	TRBJ2-3	-
CASSPGHPNTGELFF	TGTGCCAGCAGCCCGGGACACCCGAACACCGGGGAGCTGTTTTTT	-	TRBV7-9	TRBJ2-2	few
CASGDGTGRPSEQFF	TGTGCTAGTGGGGATGGGACAGGGAGACCGAGTGAGCAGTTCTTC	TRBD1	TRBV12-5	TRBJ2-1	-
CASSAEGRDSTDTQYF	TGTGCCAGCAGCGCCGAGGGCCGTGACAGCACAGATACGCAGTATTTT	-	TRBV9	TRBJ2-3	-
CSVEGGGNTGELFF	TGCAGCGTTGAAGGGGGGGGGAACACCGGGGAGCTGTTTTTT	TRBD2	TRBV29-1	TRBJ2-2	-
CSGEYNYGYTF	TGCAGCGGGGAGTATAACTATGGCTACACCTTC	-	TRBV29-1	TRBJ1-2	-